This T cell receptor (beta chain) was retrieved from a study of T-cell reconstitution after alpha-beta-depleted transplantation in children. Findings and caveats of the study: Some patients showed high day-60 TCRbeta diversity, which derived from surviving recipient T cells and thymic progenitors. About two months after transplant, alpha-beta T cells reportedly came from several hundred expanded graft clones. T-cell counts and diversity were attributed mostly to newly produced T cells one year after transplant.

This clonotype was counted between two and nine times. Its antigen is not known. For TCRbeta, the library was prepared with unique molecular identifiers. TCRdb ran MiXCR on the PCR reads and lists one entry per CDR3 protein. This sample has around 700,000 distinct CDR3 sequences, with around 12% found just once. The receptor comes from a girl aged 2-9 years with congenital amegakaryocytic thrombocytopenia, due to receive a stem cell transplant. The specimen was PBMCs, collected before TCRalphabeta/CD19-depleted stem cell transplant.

This chain's CDR3 is CASSLSPSGIRVTQYF. As DNA, the CDR3 is TGTGCCAGCAGCCTATCTCCTAGCGGGATTAGAGTGACCCAGTACTTC. The chain recombines TRBV14 with TRBJ2-5; 9 bases agree with TRBD2. CDR3 length equals 16 residues. Germline V gene lookup returns CDR1 SGHDN and CDR2 FVKESK. J lost 7 bases, V lost 4 bases, and 13 bases had no gene match.